This T cell receptor beta chain was profiled in a study of PD-L1 blockade in urothelial cancer. This clone was seen a single time. The table came from immunoSEQ multiplex PCR; TCRdb's copy has only in-frame clones and leaves some out. The sample lists about 72,000 clones; around 90% were seen once. The sample's time point: pretreatment peripheral blood. There are 14 residues in the CDR3. V gave up 4 bases and J gave up 5 bases; unmatched junction bases: 3. From germline, CDR1 is MNHEY and CDR2 SVGAGI. The specimen was PBMCs, collected around atezolizumab (anti-PD-L1) treatment. The chain combines TRBV6-5 with TRBJ2-3; 10 bases agree with TRBD2. The receptor was isolated from a man in his sixties or seventies with urothelial cancer. CDR3 protein: CASSSPSGRDTQYF. In nucleotides, the CDR3 is TGTGCCAGCAGTTCCCCTAGCGGGAGAGATACGCAGTATTTT.